Following are 20 T cell receptor beta chains from one sample sequenced in a study of OX40 agonist ivuxolimab in advanced cancers. Data came from immunoSEQ multiplex PCR; TCRdb stores just in-frame clones and leaves some out. The sample gives tens of thousands of clones, roughly 88% of which show up once; approximately 0.69% is in the top ten. This sample comprised CD4+ or CD8+ T cells sorted from blood, obtained in a trial of the OX40 agonist ivuxolimab. Every receptor here comes from an adult with an advanced solid tumor such as melanoma, head and neck, liver or kidney cancer.

The chain couples TRBV2 to TRBJ2-7, with 7 bases lining up with TRBD1. V trimming: 8 bases; J trimming: 2 bases; junction bases outside the gene matches: 12. The CDR3 covers 15 residues. Germline V gene data show CDR1 as SNHLY and CDR2 as FYNNEI. The CDR3 region is CASQFQGVTAYEQYF. The CDR3 coding sequence is TGTGCCAGCCAGTTCCAGGGGGTAACTGCCTACGAGCAGTACTTC.

For the CDR3, the DNA is TGTGCCAGCAGTGAAAATATAGCGGGGACCTACAATGAGCAGTTCTTC. This encodes CASSENIAGTYNEQFF. The chain carries TRBV6-1 and TRBJ2-1, with 8 bases identical to TRBD2. J lost 2 bases, V lost 2 bases, and 5 bases had no gene match. The CDR3 contains 16 residues. Germline CDR1 and CDR2: MNHNS and SASEGT.

The rearrangement links TRBV28 to TRBJ2-7; unclear D gene. Germline V gene sequence: CDR1 MDHEN, CDR2 SYDVKM. Trimming pared 2 bases from V and 3 bases from J, leaving 8 bases between. This CDR3 has 13 residues. The CDR3, as DNA: TGTGCCAGCAGTTTACTGGCAGGCTACGAGCAGTACTTC. It encodes CASSLLAGYEQYF.

In its sample, this clone was seen once. This chain connects TRBV11-3 to TRBJ2-7; D possibly corresponds to TRBD1 (5 bases). Between the trimmed V and J ends, which lost 2 bases and 6 bases, there was a span of 14 bases. There are 14 residues in the CDR3. Germline CDR1 reads SGHNT; CDR2 reads YENEEA. The CDR3 sequence is CASSLNRGQLEQYF. The CDR3 coding sequence is TGTGCCAGCAGCTTAAATAGAGGACAACTCGAGCAGTACTTC.

V gene TRBV28 combines with J gene TRBJ2-5; TRBD2 aligns across 10 bases. In germline, CDR1 is MDHEN, CDR2 SYDVKM. The CDR3 contains 19 residues. Trimming cost V 3 bases and J 1 base; bases outside gene matches: 14. Here the CDR3 reads CASSLIRTSGPRVQETQYF. The DNA for the CDR3 is TGTGCCAGCAGTTTGATCAGGACTAGCGGCCCGAGGGTCCAAGAGACCCAGTACTTC.

The chain joins TRBV11-3 to TRBJ1-1; perhaps TRBD1 as D (6 bases). Germline values: CDR1 SGHNT, CDR2 YENEEA. V lost 4 bases, J lost 8 bases, and 14 bases lay in between. This CDR3 has 13 residues. Here the CDR3 reads CASSSTTQGEAFF. The DNA of the CDR3 is TGTGCCAGCAGCTCTACGACCCAGGGGGAAGCTTTCTTT.

The chain is built from TRBV6-6 and TRBJ2-2; TRBD2 matches 14 bases. Germline lookup yields CDR1 MNHNY and CDR2 SVGAGI (reference sequence). With 6 bases clipped from V and 7 bases from J, the junction kept 7 bases outside the gene matches. The length of the CDR3 is 16 residues. The CDR3, as DNA: TGTGCCAGCAGCCCGGGACTAGCGGGAGTGGGCGGGGAGCTGTTTTTT. Amino acid sequence: CASSPGLAGVGGELFF.

This clone has just one count. This chain joins TRBV10-2 and TRBJ2-3; no definite D call. The CDR3 sequence is 13 residues long. CDR1 is WSHSY, CDR2 SAAADI, per germline. V lost 3 bases and J 4 bases, leaving 8 bases between the germline ends. In DNA, the CDR3 is TGCGCCAGCAGTGAAGCCAGCCCAGATACGCAGTATTTT. Translation gives CASSEASPDTQYF.

This clone was observed once. The chain joins TRBV28 to TRBJ2-7; 9 bases line up with TRBD2. With V trimmed by 6 bases and J by 4 bases, 10 bases remained unmatched. Germline loops: CDR1 MDHEN, CDR2 SYDVKM. The CDR3 extends over 15 amino acids. CDR3 in amino acids: CASRVGSGRPYEQYF. In DNA, the CDR3 is TGTGCCAGCAGGGTGGGCAGCGGGAGGCCGTACGAGCAGTACTTC.

This clone was counted only a few times. This chain links TRBV18 with TRBJ1-4, with 11 positions matching TRBD1. Trimming cost V 3 bases and J 8 bases; bases outside gene matches: 14. The CDR3 loop spans 18 amino acids. In germline, CDR1 is KGHSH, CDR2 LQKENI. For the CDR3, the DNA is TGTGCCAGCTCACCGCCCCGGACAGGGGGCGACGGAAGGGAAAAACTGTTTTTT. This translates into CASSPPRTGGDGREKLFF. Combining the CDR3 with reference TRBV18 and TRBJ1-4 gives the whole variable domain NAGVMQNPRHLVRRRGQEARLRCSPMKGHSHVYWYRQLPEEGLKFMVYLQKENIIDESGMPKERFSAEFPKEGPSILRIQQVVRGDSAAYFCASSPPRTGGDGREKLFFGSGTQLSVL.

The V and J genes are TRBV11-3 and TRBJ2-1; D is possibly TRBD1 or TRBD2 (5 bases each). V lost 0 bases to trimming and J lost 9 bases, with 9 bases between them. Germline assignment: CDR1 SGHNT and CDR2 YENEEA. There are 13 residues in the CDR3. The CDR3 DNA reads TGTGCCAGCAGCTTAGAGGGGGACGGTGAGCAGTTCTTC. It translates to CASSLEGDGEQFF.

V usage is TRBV11-3 and J usage is TRBJ2-1; 12 nucleotides line up with TRBD2. V lost 1 base, J lost 7 bases, and 5 bases stayed unmatched. CDR1 and CDR2 (germline): SGHNT, YENEEA. The length of the CDR3 is 16 residues. CDR3 protein: CASSLVLAGGRNEQFF. The CDR3 region has the DNA TGTGCCAGCAGCTTAGTACTAGCGGGAGGAAGAAATGAGCAGTTCTTC.

The chain recombines TRBV29-1 with TRBJ2-2; no clear D. The germline V and J ends were trimmed by 4 bases and 4 bases, with 10 bases remaining between them. Germline V gene lookup returns CDR1 SQVTM and CDR2 ANQGSEA. The CDR3 is 13 residues long. CDR3 in amino acids: CSVGIGRTGELFF. The CDR3 bases are TGCAGCGTTGGAATTGGGCGCACCGGGGAGCTGTTTTTT.

V and J are TRBV4-1 and TRBJ2-1, with D possibly matching TRBD2 (5 bases). The CDR3 covers 15 residues. Trimming left V 6 bases short and J 7 bases short, with 19 bases between. CDR1 is MGHRA and CDR2 is YSYEKL in the germline V gene. Written as DNA, the CDR3 is TGCGCCAGCAGACCATCGGACTCGATAGGGAATGAGCAGTTCTTC. Its translation: CASRPSDSIGNEQFF.

This chain joins TRBV2 and TRBJ1-5; no firm D call. Trimming left V 5 bases short and J 0 bases short, with 5 bases between. The CDR3 is 13 residues long. The V gene's germline CDR1 is SNHLY and CDR2 FYNNEI. Written as DNA, the CDR3 is TGTGCCAGCAGTTACTATAGCAATCAGCCCCAGCATTTT. This encodes CASSYYSNQPQHF.

The chain uses TRBV5-1 and TRBJ1-1; a weak D match, TRBD1 (6 bases). Trimming removed 4 bases at V and 4 bases at J, with 14 bases between. The germline V gene encodes CDR1 SGHRS and CDR2 YFSETQ. The CDR3 has 14 amino acids. CDR3 nucleotides: TGCGCCAGCAGCGGATCGGGGGCTGGCACTGAAGCTTTCTTT. It codes for CASSGSGAGTEAFF. The complete variable domain, with remaining parts taken from reference TRBV5-1 and TRBJ1-1, reads KAGVTQTPRYLIKTRGQQVTLSCSPISGHRSVSWYQQTPGQGLQFLFEYFSETQRNKGNFPGRFSGRQFSNSRSEMNVSTLELGDSALYLCASSGSGAGTEAFFGQGTRLTVV.

The rearrangement uses TRBV7-8 and TRBJ1-1, with D possibly matching TRBD1 (6 bases). The CDR3 is 15 amino acids. Germline CDR1 SGHVS, CDR2 FQNEAQ. The V and J ends lost 3 bases and 1 base respectively, with 12 bases between them. The CDR3 spells CASSFGGAGNTEAFF. DNA for the CDR3: TGTGCCAGCAGCTTTGGGGGCGCTGGGAACACTGAAGCTTTCTTT.

The chain recombines TRBV4-2 with TRBJ2-5; 7 bases map to TRBD2. The CDR3 loop spans 14 amino acids. Germline V gene sequence: CDR1 LGHNA, CDR2 YNFKEQ. The ends lost 0 bases at V and 4 bases at J; junction bases unmatched: 2. CDR3 region: CASSQETSTETQYF. In DNA, the CDR3 is TGTGCCAGCAGCCAAGAGACTAGCACAGAGACCCAGTACTTC.

The chain uses TRBV29-1 and TRBJ2-7, with 9 bases matching TRBD2. The V and J ends lost 7 bases and 0 bases, in that order; junction bases with no gene match: 16. Germline CDR1 is SQVTM and CDR2 is ANQGSEA. CDR3 size: 17 residues. The CDR3 is CSAGGVLAGRSSYEQYF. For the CDR3, the DNA is TGCAGCGCTGGAGGAGTTCTAGCGGGAAGGAGCTCCTACGAGCAGTACTTC.

This chain connects TRBV28 to TRBJ2-5; possible D gene TRBD2, 5 bases. The CDR3 contains 16 residues. The V gene's germline CDR1 is MDHEN and CDR2 SYDVKM. Trimming pared 5 bases from V and 5 bases from J, leaving 21 bases between. The CDR3 loop is CASSPGVLGGRETQYF. CDR3 nucleotides: TGTGCCAGCAGTCCGGGCGTTCTAGGAGGAAGGGAGACCCAGTACTTC.